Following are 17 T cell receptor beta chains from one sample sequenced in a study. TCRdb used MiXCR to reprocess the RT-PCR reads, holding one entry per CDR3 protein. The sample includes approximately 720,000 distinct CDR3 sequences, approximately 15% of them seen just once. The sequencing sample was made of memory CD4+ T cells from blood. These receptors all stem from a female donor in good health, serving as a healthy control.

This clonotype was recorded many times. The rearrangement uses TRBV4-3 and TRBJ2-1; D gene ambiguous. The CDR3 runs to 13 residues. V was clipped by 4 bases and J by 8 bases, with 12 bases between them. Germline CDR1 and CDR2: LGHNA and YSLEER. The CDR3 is CASSRSPRDEQFF. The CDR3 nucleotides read TGCGCCAGCAGCCGGTCGCCAAGGGATGAGCAGTTCTTC.

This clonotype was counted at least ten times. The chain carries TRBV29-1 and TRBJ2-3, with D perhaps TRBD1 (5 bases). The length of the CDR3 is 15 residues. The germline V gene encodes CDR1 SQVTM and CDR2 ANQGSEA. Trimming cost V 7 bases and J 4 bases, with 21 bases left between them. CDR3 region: CSEGSQGGVADTQYF. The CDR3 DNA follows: TGCAGCGAAGGCTCTCAGGGTGGGGTCGCAGATACGCAGTATTTT.

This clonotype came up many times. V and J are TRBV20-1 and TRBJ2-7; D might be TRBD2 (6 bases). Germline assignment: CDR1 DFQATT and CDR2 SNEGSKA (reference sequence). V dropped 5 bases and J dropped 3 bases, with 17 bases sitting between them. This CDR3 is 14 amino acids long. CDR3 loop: CSADYSGLLYEQYF. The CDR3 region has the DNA TGCAGTGCTGACTATAGCGGCCTACTCTACGAGCAGTACTTC.

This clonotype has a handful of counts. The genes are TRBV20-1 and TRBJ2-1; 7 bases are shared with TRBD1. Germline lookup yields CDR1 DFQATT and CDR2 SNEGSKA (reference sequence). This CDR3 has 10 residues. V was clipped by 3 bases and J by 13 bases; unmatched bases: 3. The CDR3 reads CSASRGIQFF. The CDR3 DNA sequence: TGCAGTGCTAGCAGGGGGATACAGTTCTTC.

This CDR3 reads CASRTLAGSSYEQYF. Written as DNA, the CDR3 is TGTGCCAGTAGGACACTAGCGGGTTCCTCCTACGAGCAGTACTTC. The chain is built from TRBV19 and TRBJ2-7; 9 bases agree with TRBD2. The germline CDR1 and CDR2 sequences are LNHDA and SQIVND (reference sequence). The CDR3 length is 15 residues. Losses at the gene ends were 6 bases for V and 0 bases for J; bases not matched to a gene: 6.

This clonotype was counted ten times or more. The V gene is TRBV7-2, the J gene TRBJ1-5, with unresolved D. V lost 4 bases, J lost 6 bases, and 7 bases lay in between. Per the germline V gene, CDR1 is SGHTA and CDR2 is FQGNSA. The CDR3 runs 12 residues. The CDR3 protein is CASSSLVQPQHF. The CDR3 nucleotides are TGTGCCAGCAGCTCCCTCGTTCAGCCCCAGCATTTT. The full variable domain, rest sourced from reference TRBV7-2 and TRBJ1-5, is GAGVSQSPSNKVTEKGKDVELRCDPISGHTALYWYRQSLGQGLEFLIYFQGNSAPDKSGLPSDRFSAERTGGSVSTLTIQRTQQEDSAVYLCASSSLVQPQHFGDGTRLSIL.

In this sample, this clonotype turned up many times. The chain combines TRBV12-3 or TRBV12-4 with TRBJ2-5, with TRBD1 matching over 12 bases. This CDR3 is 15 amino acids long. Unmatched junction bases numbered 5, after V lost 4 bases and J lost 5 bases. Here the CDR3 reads CASSSGTGGEETQYF. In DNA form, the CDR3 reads TGTGCCAGCAGTTCCGGGACAGGGGGCGAGGAGACCCAGTACTTC.

The CDR3 region has the DNA TGTGCTAGTGGTTTGGTACTCGGACAGGTGGACTACCGAGGAATATCCTACGAGCAGTACTTC. Its translation: CASGLVLGQVDYRGISYEQYF. The chain recombines TRBV12-5 with TRBJ2-7; TRBD1 is a possible D gene (7 bases). The CDR3 loop spans 21 amino acids. Germline CDR1 and CDR2: LGHNT and FRNRAP. Trimming left V 0 bases short and J 1 base short, with 28 bases between.

The CDR3, as DNA: TGTGCCAGCAGCATGGGACTAGCGCACACAGATACGCAGTATTTT. Translated: CASSMGLAHTDTQYF. The chain carries TRBV11-3 and TRBJ2-3; 10 nucleotides match TRBD2. Trimming removed 5 bases from V and 2 bases from J; junction bases left unmatched: 4. The CDR3 is made up of 15 amino acids. Per germline, CDR1 SGHNT and CDR2 YENEEA.

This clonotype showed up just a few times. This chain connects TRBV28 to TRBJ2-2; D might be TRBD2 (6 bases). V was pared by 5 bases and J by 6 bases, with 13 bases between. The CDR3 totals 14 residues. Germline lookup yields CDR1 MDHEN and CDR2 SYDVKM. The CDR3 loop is CASSTGLFAGELFF. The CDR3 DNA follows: TGTGCCAGCAGTACGGGACTGTTTGCCGGGGAGCTGTTTTTT.

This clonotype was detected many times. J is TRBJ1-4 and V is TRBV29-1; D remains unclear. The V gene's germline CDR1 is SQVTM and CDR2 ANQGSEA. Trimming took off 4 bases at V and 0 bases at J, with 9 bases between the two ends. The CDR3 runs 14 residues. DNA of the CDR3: TGCAGCGTTGTAAGGTTCGCAACTAATGAAAAACTGTTTTTT. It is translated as CSVVRFATNEKLFF.

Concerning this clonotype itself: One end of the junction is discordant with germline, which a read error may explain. CDR3 protein: CASMSASGGQTEELFF. The CDR3 coding sequence is TGTGCCAGCATGTCGGCGTCGGGAGGGCAAACCGAGGAGCTGTTTTTT. The chain uses TRBV28 and TRBJ2-2, with 8 bases lining up with TRBD2. The CDR3 contains 16 residues. Looked up from germline, CDR1 is MDHEN and CDR2 is SYDVKM.

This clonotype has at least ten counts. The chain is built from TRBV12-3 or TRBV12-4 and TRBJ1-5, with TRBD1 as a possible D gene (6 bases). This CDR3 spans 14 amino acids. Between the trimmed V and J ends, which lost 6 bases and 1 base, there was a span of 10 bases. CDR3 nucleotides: TGTGCCAGCAGCGCCACAGGGAGCAATCAGCCCCAGCATTTT. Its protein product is CASSATGSNQPQHF.

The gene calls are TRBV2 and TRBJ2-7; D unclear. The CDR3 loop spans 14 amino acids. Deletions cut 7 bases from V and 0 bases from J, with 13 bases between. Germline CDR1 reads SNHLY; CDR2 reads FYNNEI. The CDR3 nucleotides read TGTGCCAGCACCATGAGGACCAGCTCCTACGAGCAGTACTTC. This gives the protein CASTMRTSSYEQYF.

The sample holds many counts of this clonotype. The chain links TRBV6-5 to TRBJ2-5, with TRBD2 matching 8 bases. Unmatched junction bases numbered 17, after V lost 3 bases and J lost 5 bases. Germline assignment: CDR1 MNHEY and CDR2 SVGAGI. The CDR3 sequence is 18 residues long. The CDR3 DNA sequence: TGTGCCAGCAGTTATAGGGGACGACTAGCGACAAAAAGGGAGACCCAGTACTTC. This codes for CASSYRGRLATKRETQYF.

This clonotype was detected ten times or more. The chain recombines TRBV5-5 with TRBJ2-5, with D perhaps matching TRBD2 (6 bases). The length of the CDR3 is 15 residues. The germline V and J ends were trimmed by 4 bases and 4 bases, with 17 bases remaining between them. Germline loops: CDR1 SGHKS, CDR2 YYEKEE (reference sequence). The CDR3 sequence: CASSPLSAGRETQYF. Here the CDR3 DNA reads TGTGCCAGCAGCCCCTTGTCGGCGGGGAGAGAGACCCAGTACTTC. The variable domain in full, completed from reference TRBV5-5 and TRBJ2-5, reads DAGVTQSPTHLIKTRGQQVTLRCSPISGHKSVSWYQQVLGQGPQFIFQYYEKEERGRGNFPDRFSARQFPNYSSELNVNALLLGDSALYLCASSPLSAGRETQYFGPGTRLLVL.

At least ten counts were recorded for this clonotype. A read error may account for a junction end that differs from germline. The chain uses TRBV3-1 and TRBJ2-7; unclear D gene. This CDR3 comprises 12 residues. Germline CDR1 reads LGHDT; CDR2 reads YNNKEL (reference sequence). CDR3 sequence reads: CASSLSGGEQYF. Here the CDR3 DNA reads TGTGCTAGCAGCTTATCCGGCGGCGAGCAGTACTTC.